This T cell receptor (beta chain) was sequenced in a study of cytomegalovirus exposure and HLA in healthy donors. Regarding the study as a whole: It was in a later analysis that TCR association rates were seen to vary by HLA locus, highest for DRB1 and lowest for HLA-C. TCR beta chains numbering more than 150 were designated cytomegalovirus-associated. A further, later analysis showed that HLA-associated TCR beta chains (compared with equally common others) were more clonally expanded.

As regards this clone: No antigen is known for it.

With 60 Vbeta and 13 Jbeta primers, the PCR was carried out. Profiling relied on immunoSEQ multiplex PCR, and the TCRdb table lists in-frame clones only, not all of them. The sample shows 210,000 or so clones, approximately 82% of them seen only once. V trimming: 8 bases; J trimming: 4 bases; junction bases outside the gene matches: 9. Germline-derived CDR1 and CDR2 are SGHNT and YYREEE (reference sequence). The CDR3 is 15 amino acids. The sequence was obtained from a man younger than 35 in good health and CMV-seronegative. Sequencing was done on a sample of PBMCs. This sequence joins TRBV5-4 and TRBJ2-1; 10 bases map to TRBD2. Here the CDR3 DNA reads TGTGCCAGGAATTCCCTAGCGGGGGTTTACAATGAGCAGTTCTTC. Protein product: CARNSLAGVYNEQFF.